One sample yielded the 7 T cell receptor beta chains listed below, sequenced in a study of blood T cells in healthy people across ages. A second 7 to 11 cycle PCR used barcoded and J-beta primers. A single record per CDR3 protein comes from TCRdb applying MiXCR to the 5' RACE reads. The data show 1.5 million to 2 million distinct CDR3 sequences, about 50% seen once. Input material: blood. These receptors all stem from a woman aged 40 to 49 in good health.

In its sample, this clonotype was seen a few times. The V call is TRBV4-2, the J call TRBJ2-6; TRBD2 aligns across 10 bases. The CDR3 covers 19 residues. The V gene's germline CDR1 is LGHNA and CDR2 YNFKEQ. With 1 base clipped from V and 0 bases from J, the junction kept 6 bases outside the gene matches. The CDR3 loop is CASSQGPLAGGSGANVLTF. Written as DNA, the CDR3 is TGTGCCAGCAGCCAAGGCCCCTTAGCGGGGGGCTCTGGGGCCAACGTCCTGACTTTC.

This clonotype showed up just a few times. This sequence joins TRBV7-2 and TRBJ2-1; perhaps TRBD2 as D (5 bases). The CDR3 sequence is 14 residues long. The V end was cut by 2 bases, the J end by 6 bases, with 11 bases between. Per the germline V gene, CDR1 is SGHTA and CDR2 is FQGNSA. The CDR3 protein is CASSLPASTNEQFF. For the CDR3, the DNA is TGTGCCAGCAGCTTACCAGCTAGCACCAATGAGCAGTTCTTC. Complete variable domain (other parts from reference TRBV7-2 and TRBJ2-1): GAGVSQSPSNKVTEKGKDVELRCDPISGHTALYWYRQSLGQGLEFLIYFQGNSAPDKSGLPSDRFSAERTGGSVSTLTIQRTQQEDSAVYLCASSLPASTNEQFFGPGTRLTVL.

This clonotype occurred a few times. The chain joins TRBV6-6 to TRBJ1-2; D remains unclear. Trimming took 6 bases from V and 5 from J, leaving 7 bases between them. Germline values: CDR1 MNHNY, CDR2 SVGAGI (reference sequence). This CDR3 is 11 amino acids long. CDR3 region: CASRSDYGYTF. CDR3 nucleotide sequence: TGTGCCAGCAGATCGGATTATGGCTACACCTTC.

The J gene is TRBJ2-5, the V gene TRBV15; 11 bases are a match to TRBD2. The DNA end is more similar to TRBJ2-7, so the J call may be wrong. The CDR3 runs 17 residues. Germline V gene lookup returns CDR1 LNHNV and CDR2 YYDKDF (reference sequence). As DNA, the CDR3 is TGTGCCACCAGCAGATTCACGACTAGCGGGGTTTTGAACGAGCAGTACTTC. Translated: CATSRFTTSGVLNEQYF.

This clonotype was counted a few times. The V call is TRBV25-1, the J call TRBJ1-2; tentatively, D is TRBD1 (5 bases). The length of the CDR3 is 13 residues. Germline CDR1 reads MGHDK; CDR2 reads SYGVNS. With 0 bases removed from V and 6 bases from J, the gap between germline ends came to 8 bases. The DNA of the CDR3 is TGTGCCAGCAGTGAATATCAGGGAGATGGCTACACCTTC. Translating gives CASSEYQGDGYTF.

The chain employs TRBV10-2 and TRBJ1-5; TRBD1 matches 7 bases. Germline V gene sequence: CDR1 WSHSY, CDR2 SAAADI. The CDR3 is 14 amino acids. V lost 4 bases, J lost 5 bases, and 5 bases stayed unmatched. The CDR3, as DNA: TGCGCCAGCAGTGGTGAGGGGGCCTATCAGCCCCAGCATTTT. Its translation is CASSGEGAYQPQHF.

The rearrangement links TRBV6-2 or TRBV6-3 to TRBJ1-5, with TRBD1 as a possible D gene (6 bases). Germline values: CDR1 MNHEY, CDR2 SVGEGT. V gave up 5 bases and J gave up 7 bases, with 15 bases separating them. This CDR3 spans 14 amino acids. The CDR3 region is CASSVGQTLQPQHF. CDR3 DNA sequence: TGTGCCAGCAGTGTGGGACAAACCCTCCAGCCCCAGCATTTT.